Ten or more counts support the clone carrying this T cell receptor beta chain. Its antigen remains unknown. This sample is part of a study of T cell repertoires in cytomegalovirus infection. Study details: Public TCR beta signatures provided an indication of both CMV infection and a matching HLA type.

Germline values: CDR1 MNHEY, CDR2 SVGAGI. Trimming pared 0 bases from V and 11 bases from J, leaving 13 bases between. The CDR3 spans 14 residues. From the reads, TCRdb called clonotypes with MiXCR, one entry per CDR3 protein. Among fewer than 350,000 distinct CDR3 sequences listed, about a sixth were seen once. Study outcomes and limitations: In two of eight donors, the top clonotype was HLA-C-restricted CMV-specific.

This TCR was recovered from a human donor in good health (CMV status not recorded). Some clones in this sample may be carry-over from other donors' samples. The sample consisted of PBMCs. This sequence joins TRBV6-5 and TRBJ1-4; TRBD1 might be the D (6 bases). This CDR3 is CASSYSGAGEKLFF. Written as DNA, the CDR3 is TGTGCCAGCAGTTACTCGGGGGCGGGCGAGAAACTGTTTTTT.